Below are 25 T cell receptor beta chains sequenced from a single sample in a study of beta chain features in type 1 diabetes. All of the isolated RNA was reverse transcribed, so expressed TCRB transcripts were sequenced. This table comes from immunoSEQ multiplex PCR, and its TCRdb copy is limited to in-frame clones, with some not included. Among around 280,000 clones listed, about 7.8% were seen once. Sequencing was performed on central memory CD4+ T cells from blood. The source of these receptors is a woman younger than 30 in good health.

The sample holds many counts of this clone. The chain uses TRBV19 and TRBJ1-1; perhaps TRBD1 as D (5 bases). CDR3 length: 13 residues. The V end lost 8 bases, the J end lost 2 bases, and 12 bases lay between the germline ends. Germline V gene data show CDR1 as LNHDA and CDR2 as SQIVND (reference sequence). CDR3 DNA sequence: TGTGCCAGTGCCGACAGAAGAAACACTGAAGCTTTCTTT. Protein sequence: CASADRRNTEAFF.

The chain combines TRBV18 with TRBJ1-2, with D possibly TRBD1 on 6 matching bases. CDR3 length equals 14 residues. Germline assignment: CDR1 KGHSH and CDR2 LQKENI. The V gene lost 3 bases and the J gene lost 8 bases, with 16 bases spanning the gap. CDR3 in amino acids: CASSPTPTGSGYTF. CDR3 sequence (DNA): TGTGCCAGCTCACCCACCCCCACAGGGTCAGGCTACACCTTC.

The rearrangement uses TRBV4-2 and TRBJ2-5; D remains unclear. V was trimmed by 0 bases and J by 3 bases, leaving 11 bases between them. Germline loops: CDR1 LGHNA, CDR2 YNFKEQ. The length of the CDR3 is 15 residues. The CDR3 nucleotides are TGTGCCAGCAGCCAAGAGGCAGCCCATAAAGAGACCCAGTACTTC. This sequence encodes CASSQEAAHKETQYF.

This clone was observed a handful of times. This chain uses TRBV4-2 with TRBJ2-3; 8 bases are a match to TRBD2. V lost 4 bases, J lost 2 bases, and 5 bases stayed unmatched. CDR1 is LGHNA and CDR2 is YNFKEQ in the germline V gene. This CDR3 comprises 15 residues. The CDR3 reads CASSPYSGTTDTQYF. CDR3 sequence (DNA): TGTGCCAGCAGCCCGTATAGCGGGACCACAGATACGCAGTATTTT.

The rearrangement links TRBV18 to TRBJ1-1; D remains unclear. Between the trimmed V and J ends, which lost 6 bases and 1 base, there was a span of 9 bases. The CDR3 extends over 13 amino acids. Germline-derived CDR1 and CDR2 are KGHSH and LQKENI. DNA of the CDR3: TGTGCCAGCTCGTCCGGAGGGAACACTGAAGCTTTCTTT. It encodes CASSSGGNTEAFF.

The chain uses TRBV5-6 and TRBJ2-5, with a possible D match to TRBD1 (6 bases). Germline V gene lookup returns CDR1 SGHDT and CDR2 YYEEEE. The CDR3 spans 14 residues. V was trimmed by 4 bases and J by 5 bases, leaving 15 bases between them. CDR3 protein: CASSPRQAGETQYF. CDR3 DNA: TGTGCCAGCAGCCCCCGACAGGCCGGGGAGACCCAGTACTTC.

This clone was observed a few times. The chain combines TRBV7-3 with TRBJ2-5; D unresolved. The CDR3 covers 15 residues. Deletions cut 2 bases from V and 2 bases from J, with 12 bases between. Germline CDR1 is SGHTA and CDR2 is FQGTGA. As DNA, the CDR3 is TGTGCCAGCAGCTTATTCGCAACAGCTCAAGAGACCCAGTACTTC. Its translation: CASSLFATAQETQYF.

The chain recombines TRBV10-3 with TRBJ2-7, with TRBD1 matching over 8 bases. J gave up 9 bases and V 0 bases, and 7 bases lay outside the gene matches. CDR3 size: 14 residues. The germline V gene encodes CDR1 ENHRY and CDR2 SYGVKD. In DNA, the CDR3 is TGTGCCATCAGTGAGTCCGGACAGGGACGTCGGCAGTACGTC. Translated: CAISESGQGRRQYV.

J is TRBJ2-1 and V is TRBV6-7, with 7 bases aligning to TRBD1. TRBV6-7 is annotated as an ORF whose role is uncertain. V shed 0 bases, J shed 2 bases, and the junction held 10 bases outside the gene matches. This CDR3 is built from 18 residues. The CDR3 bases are TGTGCCAGCAGTTACTCCCTTCTCGACAGGGCTGCCTACAATGAGCAGTTCTTC. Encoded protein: CASSYSLLDRAAYNEQFF.

The CDR3 coding sequence is TGTGCCAGCAGTGAAAGTCAGGGTGGGACAGGCAAAAACATTCAGTACTTC. Translation: CASSESQGGTGKNIQYF. This chain uses TRBV6-1 with TRBJ2-4, with TRBD1 matching over 8 bases. Germline-derived CDR1 and CDR2 are MNHNS and SASEGT. The CDR3 extends over 17 amino acids. After removal of 2 bases from V and 3 bases from J, the junction contained 9 bases not matched to a gene.

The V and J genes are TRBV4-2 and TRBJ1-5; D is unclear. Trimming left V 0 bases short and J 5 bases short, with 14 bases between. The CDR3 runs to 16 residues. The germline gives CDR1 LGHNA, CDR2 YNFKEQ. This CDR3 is CASSQDPTEEYQPQHF. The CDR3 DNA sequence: TGTGCCAGCAGCCAAGATCCGACGGAAGAATATCAGCCCCAGCATTTT.

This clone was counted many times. This CDR3 is CASSEPGQGTPTQYF. The CDR3 nucleotides are TGTGCCAGCAGTGAACCGGGACAGGGGACCCCGACGCAGTATTTT. This chain uses TRBV6-1 with TRBJ2-3, with 10 nucleotides matching TRBD1. The ends lost 2 bases at V and 9 bases at J; junction bases unmatched: 8. The germline CDR1 and CDR2 sequences are MNHNS and SASEGT. This CDR3 has 15 amino acids.

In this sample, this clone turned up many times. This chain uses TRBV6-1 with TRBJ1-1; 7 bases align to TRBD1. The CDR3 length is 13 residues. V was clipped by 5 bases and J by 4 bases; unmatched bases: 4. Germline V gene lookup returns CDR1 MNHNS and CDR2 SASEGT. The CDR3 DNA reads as TGTGCCAGCAGTAGACAGGGAGTCACTGAAGCTTTCTTT. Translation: CASSRQGVTEAFF.

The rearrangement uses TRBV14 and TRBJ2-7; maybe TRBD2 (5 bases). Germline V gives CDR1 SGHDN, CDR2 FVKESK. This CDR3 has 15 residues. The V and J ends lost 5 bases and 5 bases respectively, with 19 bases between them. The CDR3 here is CASSKMLAFSNEQYF. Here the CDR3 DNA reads TGTGCCAGCAGCAAGATGCTAGCATTTTCTAACGAGCAGTACTTC.

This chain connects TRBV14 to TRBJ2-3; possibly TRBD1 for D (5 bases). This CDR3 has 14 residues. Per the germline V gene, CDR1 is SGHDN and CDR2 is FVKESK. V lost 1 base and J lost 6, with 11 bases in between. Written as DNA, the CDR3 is TGTGCCAGCAGCCAAGTTGACAGACGGGATACGCAGTATTTT. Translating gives CASSQVDRRDTQYF.

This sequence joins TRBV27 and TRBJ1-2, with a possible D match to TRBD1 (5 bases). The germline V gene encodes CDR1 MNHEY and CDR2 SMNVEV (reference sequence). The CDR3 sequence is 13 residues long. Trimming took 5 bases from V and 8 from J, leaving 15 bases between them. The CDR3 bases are TGTGCCAGCAGTCCCCGGGACGGGAGAGGCTACACCTTC. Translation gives CASSPRDGRGYTF.

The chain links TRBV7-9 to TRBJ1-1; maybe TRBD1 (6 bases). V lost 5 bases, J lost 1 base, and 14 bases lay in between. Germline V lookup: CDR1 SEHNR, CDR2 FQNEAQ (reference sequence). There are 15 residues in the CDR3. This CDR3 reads CASSKTGITNTEAFF. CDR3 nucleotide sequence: TGTGCCAGCAGCAAGACAGGCATCACGAACACTGAAGCTTTCTTT.

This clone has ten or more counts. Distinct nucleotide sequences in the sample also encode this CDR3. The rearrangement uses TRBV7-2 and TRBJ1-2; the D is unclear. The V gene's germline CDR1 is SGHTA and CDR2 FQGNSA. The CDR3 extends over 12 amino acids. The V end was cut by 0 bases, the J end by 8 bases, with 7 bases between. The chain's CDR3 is CASSLAESGYTF. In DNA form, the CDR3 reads TGTGCCAGCAGCTTAGCAGAAAGCGGCTACACCTTC. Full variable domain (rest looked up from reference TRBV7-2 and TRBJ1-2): GAGVSQSPSNKVTEKGKDVELRCDPISGHTALYWYRQSLGQGLEFLIYFQGNSAPDKSGLPSDRFSAERTGGSVSTLTIQRTQQEDSAVYLCASSLAESGYTFGSGTRLTVV.

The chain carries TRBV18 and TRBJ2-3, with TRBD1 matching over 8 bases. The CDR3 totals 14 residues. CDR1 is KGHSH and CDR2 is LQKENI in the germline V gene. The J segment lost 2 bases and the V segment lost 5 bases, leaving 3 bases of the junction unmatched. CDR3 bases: TGTGCCAGCTCAGCGACAGGGGTCACAGATACGCAGTATTTT. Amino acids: CASSATGVTDTQYF.

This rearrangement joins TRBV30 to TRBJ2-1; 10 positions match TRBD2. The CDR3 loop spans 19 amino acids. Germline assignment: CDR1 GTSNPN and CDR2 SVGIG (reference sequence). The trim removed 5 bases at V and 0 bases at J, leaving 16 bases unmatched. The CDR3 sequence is CAWDPSTSGALSSYNEQFF. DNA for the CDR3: TGTGCCTGGGACCCCTCTACTAGCGGGGCGCTGAGCTCCTACAATGAGCAGTTCTTC.

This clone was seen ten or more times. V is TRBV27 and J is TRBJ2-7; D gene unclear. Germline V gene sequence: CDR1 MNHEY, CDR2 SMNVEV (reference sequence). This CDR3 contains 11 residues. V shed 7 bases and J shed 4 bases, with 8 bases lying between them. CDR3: CASIGRYEQYF. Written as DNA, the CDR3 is TGTGCCAGCATTGGGCGGTACGAGCAGTACTTC.

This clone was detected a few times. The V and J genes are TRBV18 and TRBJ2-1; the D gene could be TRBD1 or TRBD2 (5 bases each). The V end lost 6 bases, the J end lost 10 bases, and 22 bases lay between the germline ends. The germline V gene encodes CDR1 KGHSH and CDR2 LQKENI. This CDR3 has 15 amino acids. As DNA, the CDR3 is TGTGCCAGCTCCCAGGGACCAACGGAAGACTTGGAGCAGTTCTTC. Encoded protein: CASSQGPTEDLEQFF.

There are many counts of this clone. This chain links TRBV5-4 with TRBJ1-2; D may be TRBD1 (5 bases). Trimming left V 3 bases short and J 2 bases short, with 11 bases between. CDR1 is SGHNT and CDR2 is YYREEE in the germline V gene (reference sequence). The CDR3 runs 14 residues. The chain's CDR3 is CASSYGTGNYGYTF. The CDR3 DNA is TGTGCCAGCAGCTACGGGACGGGGAACTATGGCTACACCTTC.

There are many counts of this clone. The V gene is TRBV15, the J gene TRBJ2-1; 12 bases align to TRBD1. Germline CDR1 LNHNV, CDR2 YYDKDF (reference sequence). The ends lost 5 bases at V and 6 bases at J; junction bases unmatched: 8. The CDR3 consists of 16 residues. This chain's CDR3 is CATSVRDRGLSNEQFF. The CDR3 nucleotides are TGTGCCACCAGCGTAAGGGACAGGGGGCTCTCCAATGAGCAGTTCTTC. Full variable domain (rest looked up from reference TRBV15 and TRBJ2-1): DAMVIQNPRYQVTQFGKPVTLSCSQTLNHNVMYWYQQKSSQAPKLLFHYYDKDFNNEADTPDNFQSRRPNTSFCFLDIRSPGLGDTAMYLCATSVRDRGLSNEQFFGPGTRLTVL.

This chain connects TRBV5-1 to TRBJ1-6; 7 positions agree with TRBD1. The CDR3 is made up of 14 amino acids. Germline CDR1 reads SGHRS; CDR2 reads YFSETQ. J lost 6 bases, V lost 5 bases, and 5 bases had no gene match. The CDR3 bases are TGCGCCAGCAGTGTCAGGGGGGCTAATTCACCCCTCCACTTT. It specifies CASSVRGANSPLHF.